A selection of T cell receptor beta chains follows, all from one sample in a study of blood T cell repertoires in COVID-19. Only in-frame clones appear in the TCRdb table, and some are missing; sequencing was by immunoSEQ multiplex PCR. The repertoire holds about 200,000 clones, with more than 75% as singletons. Sequenced input: PBMCs or T cells enriched from blood (not recorded which). The receptors were gathered from a woman aged 45-65 years with acute COVID-19. The CDR3 runs from the conserved cysteine through the conserved F or W. The order of the fields is V gene, J gene, clone size, D gene, CDR3 DNA, CDR3 protein. A D gene is named only where the DNA matches it firmly. Clone size is given for some rows only: seen once, a few or many times, or a class if the clone is expanded.

V: TRBV3-1/TRBV3-2
J: TRBJ1-2
size: once
D: TRBD1
DNA: TGTGCCAGCAGTACAGGGGGCTGGGGCCATGGCTACACCTTC
CDR3: CASSTGGWGHGYTF

V: TRBV2
J: TRBJ1-2
size: NA
D: NA
DNA: TGTGCCAGCCAAGTGCCCTTTACGAGAAACTATGGCTACACCTTC
CDR3: CASQVPFTRNYGYTF

V: TRBV7-9
J: TRBJ1-2
size: NA
D: TRBD1
DNA: TGTGCCAGCAGCTTACTGGACAGGGGTAGCTACACCTTC
CDR3: CASSLLDRGSYTF

V: TRBV28
J: TRBJ1-1
size: NA
D: NA
DNA: TGTGCCAGCAACCGGGGAATGAACACTGAAGCTTTCTTT
CDR3: CASNRGMNTEAFF

V: TRBV7-2
J: TRBJ1-2
size: NA
D: TRBD1
DNA: TGTGCCAGCAGCCTTTTGGGACAGGGGTCCTATGGCTACACCTTC
CDR3: CASSLLGQGSYGYTF

V: TRBV3-1/TRBV3-2
J: TRBJ1-1
size: few
D: NA
DNA: TGTGCCAGCAGCCCCCGGCGGGGGGCTAACACTGAAGCTTTCTTT
CDR3: CASSPRRGANTEAFF

V: TRBV12-2
J: TRBJ2-1
size: NA
D: NA
DNA: TGTGCAAGTCGCTTAGCCCCCGGCGGGGGGAGGCTGGTTTACAATGAGCAGTTCTTC
CDR3: CASRLAPGGGRLVYNEQFF

V: TRBV28
J: TRBJ1-1
size: few
D: NA
DNA: TGTGCCAGCAGCCCCCCTGTCGTCGCTGAAGCTTTCTTT
CDR3: CASSPPVVAEAFF

V: TRBV7-2
J: TRBJ1-3
size: NA
D: NA
DNA: TGTGCCAGCAGCATACAGCTTCTGAGCTCTGGAAACACCATATATTTT
CDR3: CASSIQLLSSGNTIYF

V: TRBV5-4
J: TRBJ2-3
size: NA
D: NA
DNA: TGTGCCAGCAGCCCCCCCGGGACTCAAACAGATACGCAGTATTTT
CDR3: CASSPPGTQTDTQYF

V: TRBV10-3
J: TRBJ2-6
size: NA
D: TRBD2
DNA: TGTGCCATCAGCAAGGGTGGGACTGGGGAGGGGTATGGTTCTGGGGCCAACGTCCTGACTTTC
CDR3: CAISKGGTGEGYGSGANVLTF

V: TRBV5-4
J: TRBJ1-2
size: few
D: NA
DNA: TGTGCCAGCAGCTTGGGGGGGGGACTCTATGGCTACACCTTC
CDR3: CASSLGGGLYGYTF

V: TRBV5-1
J: TRBJ2-3
size: once
D: TRBD2
DNA: TGCGCCAGCAGCCCTAGGGTAGCGGGGGGCCCCACCCTTAGCACAGATACGCAGTATTTT
CDR3: CASSPRVAGGPTLSTDTQYF

V: TRBV5-1
J: TRBJ2-3
size: NA
D: NA
DNA: TGCGCCAGCAGCTCGGCCCCCGGCAGGGCCAACACAGATACGCAGTATTTT
CDR3: CASSSAPGRANTDTQYF

V: TRBV29-1
J: TRBJ2-4
size: NA
D: NA
DNA: TGCAGCGTTGAAGTACGGACTCTAGCCAAAAACATTCAGTACTTC
CDR3: CSVEVRTLAKNIQYF

V: TRBV5-5
J: TRBJ1-2
size: few
D: NA
DNA: TGTGCCAGCAGCTTGGCCGTTTCGACAAATAACTATGGCTACACCTTC
CDR3: CASSLAVSTNNYGYTF